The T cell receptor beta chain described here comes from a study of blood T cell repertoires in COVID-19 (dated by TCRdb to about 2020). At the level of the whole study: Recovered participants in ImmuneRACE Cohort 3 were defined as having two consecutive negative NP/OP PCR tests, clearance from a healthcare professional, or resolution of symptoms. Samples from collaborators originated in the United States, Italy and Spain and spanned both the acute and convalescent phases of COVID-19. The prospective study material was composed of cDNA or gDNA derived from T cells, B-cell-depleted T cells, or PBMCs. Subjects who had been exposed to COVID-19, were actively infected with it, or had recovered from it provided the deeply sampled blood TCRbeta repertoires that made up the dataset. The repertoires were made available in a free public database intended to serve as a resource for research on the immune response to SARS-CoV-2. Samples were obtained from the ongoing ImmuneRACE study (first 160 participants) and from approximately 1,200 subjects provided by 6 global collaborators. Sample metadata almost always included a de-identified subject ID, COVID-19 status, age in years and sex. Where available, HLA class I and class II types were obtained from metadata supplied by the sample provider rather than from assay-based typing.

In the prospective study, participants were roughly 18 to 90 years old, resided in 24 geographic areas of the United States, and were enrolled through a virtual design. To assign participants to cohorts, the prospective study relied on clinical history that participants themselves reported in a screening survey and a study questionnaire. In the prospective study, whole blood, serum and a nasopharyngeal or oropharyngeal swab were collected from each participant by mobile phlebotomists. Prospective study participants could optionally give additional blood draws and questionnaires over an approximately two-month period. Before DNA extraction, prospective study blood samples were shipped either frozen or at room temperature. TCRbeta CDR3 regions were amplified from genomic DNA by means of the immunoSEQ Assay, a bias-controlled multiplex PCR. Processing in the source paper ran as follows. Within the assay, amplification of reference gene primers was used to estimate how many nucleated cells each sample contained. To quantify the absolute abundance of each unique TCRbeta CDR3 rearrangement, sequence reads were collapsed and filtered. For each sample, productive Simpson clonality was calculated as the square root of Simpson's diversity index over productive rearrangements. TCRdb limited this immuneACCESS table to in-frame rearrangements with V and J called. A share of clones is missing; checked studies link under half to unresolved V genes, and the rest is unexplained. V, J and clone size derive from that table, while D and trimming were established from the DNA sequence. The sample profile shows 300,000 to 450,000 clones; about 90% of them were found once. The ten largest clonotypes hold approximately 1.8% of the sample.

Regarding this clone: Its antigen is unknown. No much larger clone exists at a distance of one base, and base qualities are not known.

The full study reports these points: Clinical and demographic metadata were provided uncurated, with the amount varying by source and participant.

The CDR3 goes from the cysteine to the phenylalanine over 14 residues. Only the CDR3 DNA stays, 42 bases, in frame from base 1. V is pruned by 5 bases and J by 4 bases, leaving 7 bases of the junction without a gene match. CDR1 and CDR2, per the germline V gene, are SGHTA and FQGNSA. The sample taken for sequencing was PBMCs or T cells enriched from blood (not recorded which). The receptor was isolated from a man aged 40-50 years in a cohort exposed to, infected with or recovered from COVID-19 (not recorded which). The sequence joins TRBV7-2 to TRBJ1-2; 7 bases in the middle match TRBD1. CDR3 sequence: CASSDQGGGYGYTF. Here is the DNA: TGTGCCAGCAGCGACCAGGGGGGCGGCTATGGCTACACCTTC.